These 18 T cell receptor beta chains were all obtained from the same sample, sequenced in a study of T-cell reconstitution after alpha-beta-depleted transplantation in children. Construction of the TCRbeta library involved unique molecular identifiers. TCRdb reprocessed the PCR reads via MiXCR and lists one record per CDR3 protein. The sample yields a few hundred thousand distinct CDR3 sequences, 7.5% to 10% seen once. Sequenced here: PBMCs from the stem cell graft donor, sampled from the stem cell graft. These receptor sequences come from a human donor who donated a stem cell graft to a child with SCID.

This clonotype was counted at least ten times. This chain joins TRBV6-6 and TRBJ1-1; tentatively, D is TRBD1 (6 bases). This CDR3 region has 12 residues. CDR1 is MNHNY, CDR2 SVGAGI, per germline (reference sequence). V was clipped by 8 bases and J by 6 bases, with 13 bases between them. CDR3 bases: TGTGCCAGCTTCAGGGGAAGCGCTGAAGCTTTCTTT. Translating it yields CASFRGSAEAFF.

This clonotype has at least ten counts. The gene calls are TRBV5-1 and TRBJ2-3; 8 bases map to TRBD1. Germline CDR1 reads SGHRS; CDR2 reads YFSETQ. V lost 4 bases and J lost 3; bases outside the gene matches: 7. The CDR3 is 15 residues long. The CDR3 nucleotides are TGCGCCAGCAGCGAACCGGGACAGGTTACAGATACGCAGTATTTT. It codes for CASSEPGQVTDTQYF. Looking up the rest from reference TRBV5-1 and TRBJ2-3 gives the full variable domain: KAGVTQTPRYLIKTRGQQVTLSCSPISGHRSVSWYQQTPGQGLQFLFEYFSETQRNKGNFPGRFSGRQFSNSRSEMNVSTLELGDSALYLCASSEPGQVTDTQYFGPGTRLTVL.

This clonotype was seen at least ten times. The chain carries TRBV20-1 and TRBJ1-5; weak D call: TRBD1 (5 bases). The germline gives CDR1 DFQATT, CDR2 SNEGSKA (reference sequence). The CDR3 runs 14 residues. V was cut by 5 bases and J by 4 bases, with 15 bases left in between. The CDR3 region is CSALTTVLNQPQHF. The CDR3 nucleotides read TGCAGTGCTCTGACGACAGTATTAAATCAGCCCCAGCATTTT.

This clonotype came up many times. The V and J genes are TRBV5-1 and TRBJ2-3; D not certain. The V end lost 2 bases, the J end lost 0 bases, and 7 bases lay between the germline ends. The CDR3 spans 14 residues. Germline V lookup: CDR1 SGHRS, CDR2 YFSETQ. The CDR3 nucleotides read TGCGCCAGCAGCTTCGGTATGAGCACAGATACGCAGTATTTT. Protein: CASSFGMSTDTQYF.

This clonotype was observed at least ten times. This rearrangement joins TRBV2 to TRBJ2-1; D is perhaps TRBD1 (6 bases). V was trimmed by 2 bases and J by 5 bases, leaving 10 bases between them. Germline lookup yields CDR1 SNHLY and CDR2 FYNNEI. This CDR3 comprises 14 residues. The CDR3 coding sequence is TGTGCCAGCAGTGAAAACAGGGAAAACAATGAGCAGTTCTTC. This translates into CASSENRENNEQFF.

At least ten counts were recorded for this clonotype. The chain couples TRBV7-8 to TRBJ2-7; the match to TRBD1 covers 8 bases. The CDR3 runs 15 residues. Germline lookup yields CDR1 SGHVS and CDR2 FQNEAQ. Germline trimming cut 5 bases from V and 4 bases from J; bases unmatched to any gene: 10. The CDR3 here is CASSHTRTGRYEQYF. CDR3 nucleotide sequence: TGTGCCAGCAGCCACACGAGGACAGGGCGATACGAGCAGTACTTC.

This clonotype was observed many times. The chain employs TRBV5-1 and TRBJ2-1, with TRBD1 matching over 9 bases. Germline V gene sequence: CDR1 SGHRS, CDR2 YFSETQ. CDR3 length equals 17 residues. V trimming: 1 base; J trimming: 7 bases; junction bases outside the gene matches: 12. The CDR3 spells CASSLRDSDRGGNEQFF. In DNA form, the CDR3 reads TGCGCCAGCAGCTTGCGTGACTCGGACAGGGGAGGGAATGAGCAGTTCTTC.

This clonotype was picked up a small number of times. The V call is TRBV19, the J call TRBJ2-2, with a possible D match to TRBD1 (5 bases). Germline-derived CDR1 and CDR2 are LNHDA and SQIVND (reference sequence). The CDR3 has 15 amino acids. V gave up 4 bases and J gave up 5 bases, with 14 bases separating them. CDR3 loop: CASSTQGKKTGELFF. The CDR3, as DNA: TGTGCCAGTAGTACCCAGGGAAAGAAAACCGGGGAGCTGTTTTTT.

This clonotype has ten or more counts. For the CDR3, the DNA is TGTGCCAGCACTCCGGGACAGGGAGTTTTCTTC. This sequence encodes CASTPGQGVFF. The chain has TRBV6-5 and TRBJ2-1; the match to TRBD1 covers 9 bases. Germline V gene data show CDR1 as MNHEY and CDR2 as SVGAGI. This CDR3 has 11 residues. Trimming at V came to 7 bases and at J to 16 bases, leaving 8 bases not matched to a gene.

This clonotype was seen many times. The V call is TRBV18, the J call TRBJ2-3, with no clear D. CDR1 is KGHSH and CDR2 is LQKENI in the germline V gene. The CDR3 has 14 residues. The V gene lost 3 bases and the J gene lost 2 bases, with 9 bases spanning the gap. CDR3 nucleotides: TGTGCCAGCTCACCCCAGGTCTTCACAGATACGCAGTATTTT. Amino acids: CASSPQVFTDTQYF.

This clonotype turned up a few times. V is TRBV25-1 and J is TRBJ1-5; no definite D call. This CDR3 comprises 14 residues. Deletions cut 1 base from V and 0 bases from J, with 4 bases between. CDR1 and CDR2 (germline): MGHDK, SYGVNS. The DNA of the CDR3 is TGTGCCAGCAGTGAATGGGGTAGCAATCAGCCCCAGCATTTT. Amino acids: CASSEWGSNQPQHF.

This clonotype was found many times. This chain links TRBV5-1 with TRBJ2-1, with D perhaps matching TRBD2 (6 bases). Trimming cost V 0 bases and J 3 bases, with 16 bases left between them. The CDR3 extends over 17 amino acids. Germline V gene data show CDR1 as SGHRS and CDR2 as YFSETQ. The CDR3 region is CASSLDDGRGYYNEQFF. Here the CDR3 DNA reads TGCGCCAGCAGCTTGGATGACGGGCGGGGTTACTACAATGAGCAGTTCTTC.

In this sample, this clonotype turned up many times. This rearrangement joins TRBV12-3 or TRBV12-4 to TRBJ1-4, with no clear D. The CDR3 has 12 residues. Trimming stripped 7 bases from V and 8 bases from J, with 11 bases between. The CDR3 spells CASNPPGEKLFF. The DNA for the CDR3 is TGTGCCAGCAACCCCCCCGGGGAAAAACTGTTTTTT.

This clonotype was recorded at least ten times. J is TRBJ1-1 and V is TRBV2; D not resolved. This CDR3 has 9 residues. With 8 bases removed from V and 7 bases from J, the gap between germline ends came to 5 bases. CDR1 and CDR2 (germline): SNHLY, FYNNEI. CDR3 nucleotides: TGTGCCAGCGCGCGTGAAGCTTTCTTT. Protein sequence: CASAREAFF. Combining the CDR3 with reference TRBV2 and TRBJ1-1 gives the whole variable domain EPEVTQTPSHQVTQMGQEVILRCVPISNHLYFYWYRQILGQKVEFLVSFYNNEISEKSEIFDDQFSVERPDGSNFTLKIRSTKLEDSAMYFCASAREAFFGQGTRLTVV.

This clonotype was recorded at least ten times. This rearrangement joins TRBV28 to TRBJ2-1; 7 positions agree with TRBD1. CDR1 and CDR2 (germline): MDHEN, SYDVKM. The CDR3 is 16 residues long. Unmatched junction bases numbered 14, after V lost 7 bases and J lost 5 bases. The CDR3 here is CASIKGGSAQHNEQFF. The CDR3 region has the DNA TGTGCCAGCATCAAAGGGGGCTCGGCCCAACACAATGAGCAGTTCTTC. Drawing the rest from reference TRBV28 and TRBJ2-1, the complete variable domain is DVKVTQSSRYLVKRTGEKVFLECVQDMDHENMFWYRQDPGLGLRLIYFSYDVKMKEKGDIPEGYSVSREKKERFSLILESASTNQTSMYLCASIKGGSAQHNEQFFGPGTRLTVL.

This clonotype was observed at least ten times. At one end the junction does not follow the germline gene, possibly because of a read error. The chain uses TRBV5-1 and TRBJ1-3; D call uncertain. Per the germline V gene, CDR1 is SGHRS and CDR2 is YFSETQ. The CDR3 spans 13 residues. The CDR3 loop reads CASSLGSGNTIYF. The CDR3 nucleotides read TGTGCCAGCAGCTTAGGTTCCGGAAACACCATATATTTT.

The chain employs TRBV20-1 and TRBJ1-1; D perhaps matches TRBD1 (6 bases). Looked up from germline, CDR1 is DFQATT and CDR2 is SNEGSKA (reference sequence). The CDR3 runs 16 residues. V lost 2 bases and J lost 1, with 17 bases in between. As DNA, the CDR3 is TGCAGTGCTAGAATATTTGCCGGGGGCTCGAACACTGAAGCTTTCTTT. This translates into CSARIFAGGSNTEAFF.

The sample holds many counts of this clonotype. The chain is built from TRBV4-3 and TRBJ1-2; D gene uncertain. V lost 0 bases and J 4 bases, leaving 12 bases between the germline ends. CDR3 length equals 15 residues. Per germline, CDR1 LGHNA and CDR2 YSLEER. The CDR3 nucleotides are TGCGCCAGCAGCCAAGAAACTAGAGGTGCCTATGGCTACACCTTC. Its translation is CASSQETRGAYGYTF.